This T cell receptor (beta chain) is from a study of T cell changes during pregnancy in multiple sclerosis. As regards this clone: One end of the junction varies from germline; a read error may be responsible.

Only in-frame clones appear in the TCRdb table, and some are missing; sequencing was by immunoSEQ multiplex PCR. The table shows roughly 84,000 clones, with over 85% occurring only once. The CDR3 consists of 9 residues. Per germline, CDR1 MRHNA and CDR2 SNTAGT. This material consisted of peripheral blood, taken in the third trimester of pregnancy. This receptor was taken from a female donor in good health, enrolled as a control in a pregnancy study. This chain joins TRBV6-4 and TRBJ2-4, with a tentative D call TRBD1 (5 bases). The CDR3, as DNA: TGTGCCAGCAGTACCTTACAGGACTTC. This gives the protein CASSTLQDF.